This TCR beta chain was documented in a study of cytomegalovirus exposure and HLA in healthy donors. Regarding the study as a whole: Sequences of the TCR beta chain were said to predict the HLA-A and HLA-B alleles of most subjects accurately.

Worth noting for this clone: Its matching antigen is unknown.

With 60 Vbeta and 13 Jbeta primers, the PCR was carried out. Only in-frame clones appear in the TCRdb table, and some are missing; sequencing was by immunoSEQ multiplex PCR. The data show about 97,000 clones, about 70% seen once. Germline V lookup: CDR1 MNHEY, CDR2 SVGAGI. There are 14 residues in the CDR3. The trim removed 6 bases at V and 5 bases at J, leaving 5 bases unmatched. This chain links TRBV6-5 with TRBJ2-5, with 11 bases that match TRBD1. The clonotype originates from a woman between 35 and 50 years old in good health and CMV-seronegative. Sequenced sample: PBMCs. The CDR3 protein is CASRRTGGAETQYF. The CDR3 DNA sequence: TGTGCCAGCAGGCGGACAGGGGGCGCGGAGACCCAGTACTTC.